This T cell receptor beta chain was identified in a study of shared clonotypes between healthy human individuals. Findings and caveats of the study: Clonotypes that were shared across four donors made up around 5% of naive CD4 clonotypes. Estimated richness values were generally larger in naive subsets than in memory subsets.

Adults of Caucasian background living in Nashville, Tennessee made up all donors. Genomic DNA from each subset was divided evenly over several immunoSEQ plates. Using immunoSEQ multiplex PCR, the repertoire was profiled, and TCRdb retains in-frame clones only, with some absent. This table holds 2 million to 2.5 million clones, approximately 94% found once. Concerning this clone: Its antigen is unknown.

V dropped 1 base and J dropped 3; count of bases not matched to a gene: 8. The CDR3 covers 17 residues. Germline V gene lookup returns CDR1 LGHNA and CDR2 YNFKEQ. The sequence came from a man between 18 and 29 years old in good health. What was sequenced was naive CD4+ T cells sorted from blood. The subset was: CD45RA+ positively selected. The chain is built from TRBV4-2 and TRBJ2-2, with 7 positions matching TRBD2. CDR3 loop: CASSQGKSSGYTGELFF. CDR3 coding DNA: TGTGCCAGCAGCCAAGGAAAATCTAGCGGATACACCGGGGAGCTGTTTTTT.